This T cell receptor (beta chain) was found in a study of blood T cell repertoires in COVID-19. Study-level background: Spain, Italy and the United States supplied samples that represented acute and convalescent COVID-19.

Here immunoSEQ multiplex PCR was the method, and the copy in TCRdb shows in-frame clones only, minus some. The sample records 20,000 to 25,000 clones, 75% to 90% being singletons. The CDR3 loop spans 15 amino acids. The V gene lost 4 bases and the J gene lost 0 bases, with 10 bases spanning the gap. Germline values: CDR1 LGHNA, CDR2 YSLEER. This clonotype was sampled from a woman between 65 and 79 years old with active COVID-19. The chain is built from TRBV4-3 and TRBJ1-5; D gene ambiguous. The sample taken for sequencing was peripheral blood. The CDR3 loop reads CASSPNSYSNQPQHF. In nucleotides, the CDR3 is TGCGCCAGCAGCCCCAACTCTTATAGCAATCAGCCCCAGCATTTT.